This section outlines one T cell receptor beta chain sequence together with its context. There is no known antigen for this receptor. Base quality data are lacking; no much larger clone is found one base away. The data originate from a study of long-term antiretroviral therapy in people with HIV (dated 2022 in TCRdb). Regarding the research as a whole: The earliest samples were collected roughly a decade before the 2015 WHO recommendation for immediate ART, at a time when ART was usually postponed until CD4 counts fell. No cross-contamination during QIAcube processing was shown when test extractions of a monoclonal T-cell line were performed alongside a few dozen polyclonal samples. The cohort contributed about 180 cryopreserved PBMC samples from 30 adults with confirmed HIV infection, collected serially over a mean of 6 years (range 1-12). A retrospective serial study tested whether changes in peripheral blood TRB repertoire composition and diversity were associated with ART initiation and durable HIV suppression. About 35% of the 30 participants with HIV were female. What the authors observed across the whole study: The samples span the years 2004 to 2017, and the ART regimens used may be less effective than current regimens. At every time point, the repertoire was dominated by expanded TRB clones first identified before ART initiation, although this dominance fluctuated and, in many PLHIV, declined after ART. Since PBMC availability was limited, sequencing covered only the TCR beta chain, with no alpha chain pairing. No data were available on ART adherence, viral resistance or therapy changes, limiting inferences about post-ART repertoire changes. HIV repertoires had narrower CDR3 length ranges than controls, and the network structure suggested an antigen-experienced repertoire that shifted only slightly toward naive after ART. Because pre-ART samples had limited cell numbers, profiling was done on unsorted PBMC rather than on sorted CD4+ and CD8+ T cells. Starting ART was linked to a significant rise in TRB diversity, yet even with long-term ART the diversity remained significantly lower than in transplant donor controls.

From the cysteine up to the phenylalanine, the CDR3 has a length of 13 residues. Solely the CDR3 DNA is kept, with 39 bases framed from the first base. From a lookup of the germline V gene, CDR1 and CDR2 are SGHRS and YFSETQ. V and J lose 5 bases and 4 bases, and a span of 13 bases separates them. To be included, a participant needed at least one PBMC sample from before ART initiation plus at least two post-ART samples. Treatment was received in the United States of America by all participants with HIV. Before DNA extraction, cryopreserved samples containing about 1-10 million PBMC were thawed and washed. At the time of the earliest PBMC sample, participants with HIV were aged between about 20 and 54 years. PBMC samples from each participant spanned 1-4 timepoints before ART initiation and 2-8 timepoints after ART initiation, with a median of 7 samples. For every participant, serial HIV viral load, CD4+ T-cell count, ART history and demographic data were obtained. Genomic DNA was extracted from unsorted PBMC with a Qiagen kit on a QIAcube, processed in batches of 12 samples.

The immunoSEQ hsTCRB v3.0 assay was used at survey level resolution to sequence the TRB variable region. TRB sequencing targeted a depth of about 40,000-50,000 T-cell genomes per sample. Pooled TRB libraries were sequenced on an Illumina MiSeq with a v3 150-cycle kit. In the source study's methods: Repertoire analysis was performed in R inside a reproducible Nextflow workflow that covered QC, data transformation and analysis. LymphoSeq2, an R package for exploring AIRR-Seq data, was used to implement the custom analyses. Several samples that produced fewer than 5000 total TRB sequences were removed, so 150 to 200 HIV repertoires were analyzed. Of the approximately 190 retained HIV repertoires, roughly 61 were collected before and more than 120 after ART initiation. Repertoires were downsampled to 5000 TRB nucleotide sequences, and summary statistics were averaged over 100 downsampling iterations. TRB sequences were retained for analysis only if CDR3 regions of at least seven amino acids were present. Diversity was measured with a Shannon entropy-derived clonality score and the Gini coefficient. Repertoire networks linked the top 5000 CDR3 amino acid sequences whenever two sequences differed by an edit distance of one. GLIPH2 predicted antigen specificity groups and MHC restriction for TRB CDR3 amino acid sequences. CDR3 amino acid sequences were matched against VDJdb and McPAS-TCR to flag known CMV, EBV, HIV or tissue antigen associations. Pre-ART, post-ART and control groups were compared with Wilcoxon signed-rank tests and Holm-Bonferroni correction. This immuneACCESS table, as held by TCRdb, lists in-frame sequences with V and J called but not all clones. Of the missing ones, under half trace to an unresolved V gene in checked studies; the others have no known cause. That table supplies the V and J calls and clone size; D and trimming were determined from the DNA. This sample gives about 20,000 clones in total; 75% to 85% of them show up just once. The ten top clones hold about 10% of the sample.

The sequences come from unsorted PBMCs, collected 0.2 years after starting antiretroviral therapy. The TCR was taken from a woman aged 40-49 years with HIV. Recombination linked TRBV5-1 to TRBJ2-7; matching of 5 bases hints at TRBD1 as the D gene. CDR3 loop: CASRGQGLYEQYF. The sequence in DNA is TGCGCCAGCAGAGGGCAGGGTCTGTACGAGCAGTACTTC.